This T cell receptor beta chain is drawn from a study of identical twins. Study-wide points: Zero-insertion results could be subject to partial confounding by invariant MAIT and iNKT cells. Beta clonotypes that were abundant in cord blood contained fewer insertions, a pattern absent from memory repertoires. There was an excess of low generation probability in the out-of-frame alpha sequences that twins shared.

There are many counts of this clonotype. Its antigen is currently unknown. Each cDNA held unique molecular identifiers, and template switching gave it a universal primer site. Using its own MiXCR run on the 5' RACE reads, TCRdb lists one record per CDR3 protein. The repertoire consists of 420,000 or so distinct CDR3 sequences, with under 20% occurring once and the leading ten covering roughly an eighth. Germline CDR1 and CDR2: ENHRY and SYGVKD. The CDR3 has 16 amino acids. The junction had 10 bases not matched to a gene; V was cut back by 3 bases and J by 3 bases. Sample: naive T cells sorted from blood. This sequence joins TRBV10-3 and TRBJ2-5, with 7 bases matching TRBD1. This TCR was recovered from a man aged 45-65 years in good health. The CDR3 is CAISERPGQREETQYF. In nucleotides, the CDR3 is TGTGCCATCAGTGAAAGGCCGGGACAGCGAGAAGAGACCCAGTACTTC.